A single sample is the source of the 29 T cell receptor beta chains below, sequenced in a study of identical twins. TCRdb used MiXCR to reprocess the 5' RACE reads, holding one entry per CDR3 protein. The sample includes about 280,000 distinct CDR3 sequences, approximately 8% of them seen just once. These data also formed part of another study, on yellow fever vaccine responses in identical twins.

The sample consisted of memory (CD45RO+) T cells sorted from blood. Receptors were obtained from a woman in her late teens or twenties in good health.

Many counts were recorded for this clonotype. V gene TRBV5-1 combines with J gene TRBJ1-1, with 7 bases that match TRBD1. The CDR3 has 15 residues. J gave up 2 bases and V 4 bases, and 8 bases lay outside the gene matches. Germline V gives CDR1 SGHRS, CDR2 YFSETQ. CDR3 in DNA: TGCGCCAGCAGCGTAGGGGGCGCGAGCAACACTGAAGCTTTCTTT. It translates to CASSVGGASNTEAFF.

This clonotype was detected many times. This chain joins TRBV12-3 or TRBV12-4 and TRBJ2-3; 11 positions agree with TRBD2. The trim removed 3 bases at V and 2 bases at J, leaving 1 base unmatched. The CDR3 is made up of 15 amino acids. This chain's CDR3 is CASSFSGGVTDTQYF. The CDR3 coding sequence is TGTGCCAGCAGTTTTAGCGGGGGGGTCACAGATACGCAGTATTTT.

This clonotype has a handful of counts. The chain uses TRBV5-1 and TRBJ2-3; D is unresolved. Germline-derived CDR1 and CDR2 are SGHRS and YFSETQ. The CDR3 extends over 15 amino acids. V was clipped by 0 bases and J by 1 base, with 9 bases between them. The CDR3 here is CASSLVEDRTDTQYF. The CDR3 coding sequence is TGCGCCAGCAGCTTGGTCGAAGATCGCACAGATACGCAGTATTTT.

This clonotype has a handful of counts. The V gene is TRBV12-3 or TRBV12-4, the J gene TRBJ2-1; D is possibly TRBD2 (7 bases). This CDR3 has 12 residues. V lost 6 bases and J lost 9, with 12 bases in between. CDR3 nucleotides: TGTGCCAGCAGGGGGGGGGGCCCTGAGCAGTTCTTC. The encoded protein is CASRGGGPEQFF.

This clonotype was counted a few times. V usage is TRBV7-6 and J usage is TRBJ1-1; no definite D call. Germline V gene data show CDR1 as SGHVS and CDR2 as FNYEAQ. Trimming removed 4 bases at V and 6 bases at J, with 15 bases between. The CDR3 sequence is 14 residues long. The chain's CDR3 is CASSSPGVSSEAFF. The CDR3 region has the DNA TGTGCCAGCAGCTCTCCCGGGGTCTCATCTGAAGCTTTCTTT.

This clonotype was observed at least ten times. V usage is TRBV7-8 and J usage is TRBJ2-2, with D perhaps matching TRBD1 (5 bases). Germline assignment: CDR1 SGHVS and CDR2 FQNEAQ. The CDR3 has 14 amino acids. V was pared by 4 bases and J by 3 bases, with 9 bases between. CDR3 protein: CASSWKGYTGELFF. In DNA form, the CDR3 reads TGTGCCAGCAGCTGGAAGGGGTACACCGGGGAGCTGTTTTTT.

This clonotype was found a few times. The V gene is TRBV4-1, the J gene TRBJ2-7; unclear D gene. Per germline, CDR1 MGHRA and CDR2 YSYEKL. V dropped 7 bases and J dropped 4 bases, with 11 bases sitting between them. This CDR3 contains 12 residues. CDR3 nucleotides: TGCGCCAGCACGCGAGACCAATACGAGCAGTACGTC. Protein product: CASTRDQYEQYV.

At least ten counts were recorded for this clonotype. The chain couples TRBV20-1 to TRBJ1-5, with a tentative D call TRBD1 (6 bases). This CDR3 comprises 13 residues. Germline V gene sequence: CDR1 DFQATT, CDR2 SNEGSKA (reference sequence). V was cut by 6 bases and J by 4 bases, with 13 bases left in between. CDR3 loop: CSAMDSSNQPQHF. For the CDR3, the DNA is TGCAGTGCCATGGACAGTAGTAATCAGCCCCAGCATTTT.

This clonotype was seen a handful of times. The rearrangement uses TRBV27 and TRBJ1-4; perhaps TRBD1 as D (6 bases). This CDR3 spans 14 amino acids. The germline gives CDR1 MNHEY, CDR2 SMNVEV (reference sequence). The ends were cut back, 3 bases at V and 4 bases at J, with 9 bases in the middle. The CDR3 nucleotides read TGTGCCAGCAGTTTGAGGGGGGATAATGAAAAACTGTTTTTT. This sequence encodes CASSLRGDNEKLFF.

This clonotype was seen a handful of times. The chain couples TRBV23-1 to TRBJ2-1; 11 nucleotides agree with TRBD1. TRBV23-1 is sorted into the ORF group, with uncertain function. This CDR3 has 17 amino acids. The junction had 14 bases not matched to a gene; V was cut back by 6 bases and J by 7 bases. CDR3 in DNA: TGCGCCAGCAGCCAAAGCCCCGGGACAGGGGGTTGGAATGAGCAGTTCTTC. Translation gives CASSQSPGTGGWNEQFF.

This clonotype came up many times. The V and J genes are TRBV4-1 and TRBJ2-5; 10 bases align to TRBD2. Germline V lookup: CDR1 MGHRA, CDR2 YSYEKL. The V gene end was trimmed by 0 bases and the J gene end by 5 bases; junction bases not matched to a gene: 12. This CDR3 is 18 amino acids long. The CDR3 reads CASSQDIRSGGAGETQYF. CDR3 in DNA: TGCGCCAGCAGCCAAGATATCAGAAGCGGGGGGGCCGGGGAGACCCAGTACTTC.

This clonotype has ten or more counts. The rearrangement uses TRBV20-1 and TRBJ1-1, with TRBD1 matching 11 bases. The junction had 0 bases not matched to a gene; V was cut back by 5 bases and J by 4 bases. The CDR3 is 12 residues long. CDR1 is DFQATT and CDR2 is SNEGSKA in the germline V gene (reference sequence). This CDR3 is CSAGQGATEAFF. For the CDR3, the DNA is TGCAGTGCTGGACAGGGGGCCACTGAAGCTTTCTTT.

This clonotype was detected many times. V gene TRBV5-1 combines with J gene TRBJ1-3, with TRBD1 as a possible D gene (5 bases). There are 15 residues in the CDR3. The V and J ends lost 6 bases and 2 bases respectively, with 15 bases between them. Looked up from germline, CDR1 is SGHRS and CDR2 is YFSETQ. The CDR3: CASNPGGGTGNTIYF. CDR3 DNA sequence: TGCGCCAGCAACCCCGGCGGGGGAACTGGAAACACCATATATTTT.

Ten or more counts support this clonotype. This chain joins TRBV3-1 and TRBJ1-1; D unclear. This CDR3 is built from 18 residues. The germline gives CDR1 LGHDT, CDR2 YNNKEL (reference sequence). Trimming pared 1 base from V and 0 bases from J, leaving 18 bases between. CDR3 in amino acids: CASSQGRWTAAMNTEAFF. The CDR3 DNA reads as TGTGCCAGCAGCCAAGGGCGTTGGACGGCGGCCATGAACACTGAAGCTTTCTTT.

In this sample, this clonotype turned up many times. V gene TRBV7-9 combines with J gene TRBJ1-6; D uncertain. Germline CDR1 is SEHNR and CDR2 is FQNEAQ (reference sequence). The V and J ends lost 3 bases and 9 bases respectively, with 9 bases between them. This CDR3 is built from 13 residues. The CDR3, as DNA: TGTGCCAGCAGCTTTCCCGCAGGTTCACCCCTCCACTTT. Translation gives CASSFPAGSPLHF.

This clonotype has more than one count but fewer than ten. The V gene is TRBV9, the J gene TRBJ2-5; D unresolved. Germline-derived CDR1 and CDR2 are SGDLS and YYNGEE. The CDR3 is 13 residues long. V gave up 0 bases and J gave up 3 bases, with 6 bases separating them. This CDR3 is CASSVELKETQYF. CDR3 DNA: TGTGCCAGCAGCGTAGAGCTAAAAGAGACCCAGTACTTC. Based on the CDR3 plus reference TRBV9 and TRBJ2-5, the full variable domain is DSGVTQTPKHLITATGQRVTLRCSPRSGDLSVYWYQQSLDQGLQFLIQYYNGEERAKGNILERFSAQQFPDLHSELNLSSLELGDSALYFCASSVELKETQYFGPGTRLLVL.

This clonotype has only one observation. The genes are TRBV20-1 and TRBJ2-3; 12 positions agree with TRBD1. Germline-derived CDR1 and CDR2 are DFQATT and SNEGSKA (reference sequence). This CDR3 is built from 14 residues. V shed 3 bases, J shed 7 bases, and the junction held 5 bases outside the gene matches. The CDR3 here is CSASSGQGANTQYF. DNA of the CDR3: TGCAGTGCTAGCTCGGGACAGGGGGCGAATACGCAGTATTTT.

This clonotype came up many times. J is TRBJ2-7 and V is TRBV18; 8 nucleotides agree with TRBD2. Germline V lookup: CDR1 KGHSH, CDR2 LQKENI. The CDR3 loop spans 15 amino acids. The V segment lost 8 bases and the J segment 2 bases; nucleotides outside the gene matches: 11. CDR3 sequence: CASTKSSGITYEQYF. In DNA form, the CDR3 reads TGTGCCAGCACCAAGAGTAGCGGGATTACCTACGAGCAGTACTTC. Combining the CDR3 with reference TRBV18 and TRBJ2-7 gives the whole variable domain NAGVMQNPRHLVRRRGQEARLRCSPMKGHSHVYWYRQLPEEGLKFMVYLQKENIIDESGMPKERFSAEFPKEGPSILRIQQVVRGDSAAYFCASTKSSGITYEQYFGPGTRLTVT.

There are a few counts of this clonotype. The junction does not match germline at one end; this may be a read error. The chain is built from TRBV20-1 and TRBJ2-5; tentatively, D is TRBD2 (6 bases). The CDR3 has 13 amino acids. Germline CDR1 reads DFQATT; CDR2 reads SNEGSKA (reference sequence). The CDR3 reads CSATDYLQETQYF. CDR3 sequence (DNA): TGCAGCGCTACGGACTACCTCCAAGAGACCCAGTACTTC.

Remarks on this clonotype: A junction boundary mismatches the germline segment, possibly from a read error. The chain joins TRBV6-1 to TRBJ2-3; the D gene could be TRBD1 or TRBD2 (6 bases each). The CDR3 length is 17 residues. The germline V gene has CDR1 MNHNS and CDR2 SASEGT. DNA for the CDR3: TGTGCCAGCAGGCATACGATACAGGGAGGAAGCACAGATACGCAGTCTTTT. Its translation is CASRHTIQGGSTDTQSF.

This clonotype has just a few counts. CDR3 DNA: TGCGCCAGCAGCCAGCCCAGCGGGAGAGCGAACACCGGGGAGCTGTTTTTT. It yields the protein CASSQPSGRANTGELFF. The chain couples TRBV4-1 to TRBJ2-2; 8 bases agree with TRBD2. Trimming took 3 bases from V and 0 from J; bases not matched to a gene: 6. Per the germline V gene, CDR1 is MGHRA and CDR2 is YSYEKL. The CDR3 runs to 17 residues.

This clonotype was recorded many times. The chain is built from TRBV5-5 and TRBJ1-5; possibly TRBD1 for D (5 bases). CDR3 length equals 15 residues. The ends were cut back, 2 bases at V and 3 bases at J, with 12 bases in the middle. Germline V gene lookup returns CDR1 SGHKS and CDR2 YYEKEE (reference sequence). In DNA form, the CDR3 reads TGTGCCAGCAGCTTCAGGGAGGGCCTCAATCAGCCCCAGCATTTT. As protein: CASSFREGLNQPQHF. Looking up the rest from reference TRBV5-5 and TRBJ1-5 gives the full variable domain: DAGVTQSPTHLIKTRGQQVTLRCSPISGHKSVSWYQQVLGQGPQFIFQYYEKEERGRGNFPDRFSARQFPNYSSELNVNALLLGDSALYLCASSFREGLNQPQHFGDGTRLSIL.

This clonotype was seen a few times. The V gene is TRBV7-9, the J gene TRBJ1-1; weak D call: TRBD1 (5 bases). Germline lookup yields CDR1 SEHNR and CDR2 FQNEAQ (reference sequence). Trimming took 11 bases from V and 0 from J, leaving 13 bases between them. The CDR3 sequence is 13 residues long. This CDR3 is CAGQRGMNTEAFF. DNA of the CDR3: TGTGCCGGCCAGCGGGGGATGAACACTGAAGCTTTCTTT.

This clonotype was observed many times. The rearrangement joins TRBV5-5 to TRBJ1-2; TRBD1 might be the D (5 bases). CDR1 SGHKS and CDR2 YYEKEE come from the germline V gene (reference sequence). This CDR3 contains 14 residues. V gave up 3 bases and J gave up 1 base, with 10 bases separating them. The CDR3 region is CASSSMGGNYGYTF. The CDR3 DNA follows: TGTGCCAGCAGCTCCATGGGGGGTAACTATGGCTACACCTTC.

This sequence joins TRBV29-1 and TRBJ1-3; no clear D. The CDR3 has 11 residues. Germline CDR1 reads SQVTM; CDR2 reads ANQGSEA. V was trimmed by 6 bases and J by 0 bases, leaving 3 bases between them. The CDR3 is CSVTSGNTIYF. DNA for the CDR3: TGCAGCGTCACCTCTGGAAACACCATATATTTT.

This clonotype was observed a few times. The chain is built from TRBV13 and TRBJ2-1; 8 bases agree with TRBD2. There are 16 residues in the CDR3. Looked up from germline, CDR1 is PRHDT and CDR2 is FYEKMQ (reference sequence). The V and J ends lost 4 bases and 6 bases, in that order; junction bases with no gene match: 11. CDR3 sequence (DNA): TGTGCCAGCAGCTACCGGGGGAGCGGGAGAGGCAATGAGCAGTTCTTC. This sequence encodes CASSYRGSGRGNEQFF.

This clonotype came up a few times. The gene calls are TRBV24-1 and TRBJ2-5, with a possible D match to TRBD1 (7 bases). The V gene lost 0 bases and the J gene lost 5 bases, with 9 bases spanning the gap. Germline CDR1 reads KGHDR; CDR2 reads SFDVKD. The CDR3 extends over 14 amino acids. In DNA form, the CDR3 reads TGTGCCACCAGTGATTTGGCAGGGGGGGAGACCCAGTACTTC. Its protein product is CATSDLAGGETQYF.

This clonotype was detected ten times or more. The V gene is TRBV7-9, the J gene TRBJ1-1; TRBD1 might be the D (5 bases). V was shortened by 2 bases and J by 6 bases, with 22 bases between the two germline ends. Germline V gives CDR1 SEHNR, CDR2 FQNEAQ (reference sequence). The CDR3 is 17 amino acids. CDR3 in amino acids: CASSLKRVGQGSPEAFF. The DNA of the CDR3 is TGTGCCAGCAGCTTAAAGAGGGTGGGGCAGGGATCCCCTGAAGCTTTCTTT. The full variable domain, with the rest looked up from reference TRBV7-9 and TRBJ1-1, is DTGVSQNPRHKITKRGQNVTFRCDPISEHNRLYWYRQTLGQGPEFLTYFQNEAQLEKSRLLSDRFSAERPKGSFSTLEIQRTEQGDSAMYLCASSLKRVGQGSPEAFFGQGTRLTVV.

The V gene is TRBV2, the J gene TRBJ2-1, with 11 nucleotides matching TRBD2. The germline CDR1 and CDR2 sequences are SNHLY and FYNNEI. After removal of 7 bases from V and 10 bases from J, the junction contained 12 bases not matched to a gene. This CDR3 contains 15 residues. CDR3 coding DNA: TGTGCCAGCATGGGAATTAGCGGGGGGGCCGGCGAGCAGTTCTTC. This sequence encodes CASMGISGGAGEQFF.